The rows below give T cell receptor beta chains drawn from one sample of a study of blood T cell repertoires in COVID-19. The method was immunoSEQ multiplex PCR; TCRdb's version includes in-frame clones alone and lacks a portion of them. The sample gives under 300,000 clones, under 85% of which show up once; roughly 2% is in the top ten. The sample consisted of peripheral blood. The receptors were gathered from a man between 25 and 39 years old who had recovered from COVID-19. Each CDR3 is given with its conserved first and last residue. The D gene is left open where the match is weak. A clone size is listed for some rows: how often the clone was seen (once, few, many), or a class if it is expanded.

v_gene: TRBV5-3; j_gene: TRBJ2-2; abundance: many; d_gene: TRBD1; CDR3aa: CARSFAGQGTGELFF; CDR3nt: TGTGCCAGAAGCTTTGCGGGACAGGGCACCGGGGAGCTGTTTTTT
v_gene: TRBV7-8; j_gene: TRBJ1-5; abundance: .; d_gene: TRBD1; CDR3aa: CASSLGNRGLSQPQHF; CDR3nt: TGTGCCAGCAGCTTGGGAAACAGGGGGCTGAGTCAGCCCCAGCATTTT
v_gene: TRBV10-1; j_gene: TRBJ1-4; abundance: .; d_gene: .; CDR3aa: CASSESPGETNEKLFF; CDR3nt: TGCGCCAGCAGTGAGAGCCCGGGGGAAACTAATGAAAAACTGTTTTTT
v_gene: TRBV19; j_gene: TRBJ2-1; abundance: .; d_gene: .; CDR3aa: CASSPGPYNEQFF; CDR3nt: TGTGCCAGTAGCCCTGGCCCCTACAATGAGCAGTTCTTC
v_gene: TRBV5-8; j_gene: TRBJ2-3; abundance: .; d_gene: .; CDR3aa: CASSFLNTDTQYF; CDR3nt: TGTGCCAGCAGCTTTTTAAACACAGATACGCAGTATTTT
v_gene: TRBV7-6; j_gene: TRBJ2-2; abundance: once; d_gene: TRBD2; CDR3aa: CASSLALAGVSGELFF; CDR3nt: TGTGCCAGCAGCTTAGCTCTAGCGGGGGTTTCCGGGGAGCTGTTTTTT
v_gene: TRBV5-1; j_gene: TRBJ2-1; abundance: .; d_gene: TRBD1; CDR3aa: CASSLGQGALNEQFF; CDR3nt: TGCGCCAGCAGCTTGGGGCAGGGGGCCCTCAATGAGCAGTTCTTC
v_gene: TRBV11-3; j_gene: TRBJ2-1; abundance: once; d_gene: .; CDR3aa: CASSRRENEQFF; CDR3nt: TGTGCCAGCAGCAGAAGGGAGAATGAGCAGTTCTTC
v_gene: TRBV3-1/TRBV3-2; j_gene: TRBJ2-7; abundance: .; d_gene: .; CDR3aa: CASSQDLYEQYF; CDR3nt: TGTGCCAGCAGCCAAGATCTGTACGAGCAGTACTTC
v_gene: TRBV5-4; j_gene: TRBJ2-5; abundance: .; d_gene: TRBD1; CDR3aa: CASSTDRGGETQYF; CDR3nt: TGTGCCAGCAGCACCGACAGGGGCGGAGAGACCCAGTACTTC
v_gene: TRBV27; j_gene: TRBJ1-1; abundance: .; d_gene: .; CDR3aa: CASSLLGSGTEAFF; CDR3nt: TGTGCCAGCAGTTTACTGGGCAGTGGGACTGAAGCTTTCTTT
v_gene: TRBV20-1; j_gene: TRBJ1-1; abundance: many; d_gene: .; CDR3aa: CSASSGDRTEAFF; CDR3nt: TGCAGTGCTAGTTCGGGGGATCGGACTGAAGCTTTCTTT
v_gene: TRBV6-5; j_gene: TRBJ2-3; abundance: .; d_gene: .; CDR3aa: CASSYSGTMVTDTQYF; CDR3nt: TGTGCCAGCAGTTACTCAGGGACAATGGTCACCGATACGCAGTATTTT
v_gene: TRBV25-1; j_gene: TRBJ1-3; abundance: .; d_gene: .; CDR3aa: CASSPFRGTTGNTIYF; CDR3nt: TGTGCCAGCAGTCCCTTCAGGGGTACGACTGGAAACACCATATATTTT
v_gene: TRBV27; j_gene: TRBJ1-6; abundance: once; d_gene: TRBD1; CDR3aa: CASRQGAYSPLHF; CDR3nt: TGTGCCAGCAGACAGGGGGCATATTCACCCCTCCACTTT
v_gene: TRBV7-2; j_gene: TRBJ2-1; abundance: .; d_gene: TRBD1; CDR3aa: CASSEDPGDSNEQFF; CDR3nt: TGTGCCAGCAGCGAAGACCCAGGGGACAGCAATGAGCAGTTCTTC
v_gene: TRBV18; j_gene: TRBJ1-1; abundance: .; d_gene: TRBD1; CDR3aa: CASSPLNLDRVYTEAFF; CDR3nt: TGTGCCAGCTCACCCCTAAACTTGGACAGGGTTTACACTGAAGCTTTCTTT
v_gene: TRBV7-9; j_gene: TRBJ2-3; abundance: .; d_gene: TRBD2; CDR3aa: CASKRGGRGDTQYF; CDR3nt: TGTGCCAGCAAACGGGGGGGCCGAGGAGATACGCAGTATTTT
v_gene: TRBV11-2; j_gene: TRBJ2-5; abundance: .; d_gene: TRBD2; CDR3aa: CASSDGTSGGLRGGETQYF; CDR3nt: TGTGCCAGCAGCGATGGGACTAGCGGGGGACTCAGGGGAGGAGAGACCCAGTACTTC
v_gene: TRBV6-5; j_gene: TRBJ1-3; abundance: few; d_gene: .; CDR3aa: CASSSTGTASGNTIYF; CDR3nt: TGTGCCAGCAGTTCCACAGGGACCGCTTCTGGAAACACCATATATTTT
v_gene: TRBV11-3; j_gene: TRBJ1-6; abundance: .; d_gene: TRBD1; CDR3aa: CASSSDRGLRLLEGVSPLHF; CDR3nt: TGTGCCAGCAGCTCAGACAGGGGATTGCGACTCTTAGAAGGGGTTTCACCCCTCCACTTT
v_gene: TRBV27; j_gene: TRBJ2-3; abundance: .; d_gene: TRBD1; CDR3aa: CASSQRQGADTQYF; CDR3nt: TGTGCCAGCAGTCAACGACAGGGCGCAGATACGCAGTATTTT
v_gene: TRBV7-8; j_gene: TRBJ2-1; abundance: few; d_gene: .; CDR3aa: CASSSRVALSFNEQFF; CDR3nt: TGTGCCAGCAGCTCCAGGGTAGCATTGTCGTTCAATGAGCAGTTCTTC
v_gene: TRBV2; j_gene: TRBJ2-3; abundance: .; d_gene: .; CDR3aa: CASALQDTQYF; CDR3nt: TGTGCCAGCGCCTTACAGGATACGCAGTATTTT